The next 15 T cell receptor beta chains were all read from a single sample in a study of blood T cell repertoires in COVID-19. The table came from immunoSEQ multiplex PCR; TCRdb's copy has only in-frame clones and leaves some out. The sample consists of 150,000 or so clones, 87% of them appearing once. Sequenced material: PBMCs or T cells enriched from blood (not recorded which). The receptor set was obtained from a middle-aged woman who had been exposed to COVID-19.

The chain joins TRBV25-1 to TRBJ1-2; 9 bases are a match to TRBD1. Trimming cost V 6 bases and J 4 bases; bases outside gene matches: 6. This CDR3 region has 14 residues. Germline CDR1 is MGHDK and CDR2 is SYGVNS. The CDR3 nucleotides are TGTGCCAGCAGCACAGGGGGCATTGGCTATGGCTACACCTTC. It codes for CASSTGGIGYGYTF.

The chain employs TRBV4-1 and TRBJ1-2, with TRBD1 matching 8 bases. Per germline, CDR1 MGHRA and CDR2 YSYEKL. This CDR3 is 19 amino acids long. The V and J ends lost 2 bases and 8 bases, in that order; junction bases with no gene match: 22. The CDR3 bases are TGCGCCAGCAGCCAACCATTACAGGGGGTTAGTCTAACGTCCCGCGGCTACACCTTC. It is translated as CASSQPLQGVSLTSRGYTF.

The chain recombines TRBV5-1 with TRBJ1-5, with D perhaps matching TRBD1 (5 bases). V shed 0 bases and J shed 6 bases, with 10 bases lying between them. The CDR3 totals 14 residues. The germline V gene has CDR1 SGHRS and CDR2 YFSETQ. As DNA, the CDR3 is TGCGCCAGCAGCTTGGGAGTGGGGGGTCAGCCCCAGCATTTT. This translates into CASSLGVGGQPQHF.

This clone was picked up a small number of times. The rearrangement joins TRBV14 to TRBJ1-1; 7 positions agree with TRBD1. J was trimmed by 11 bases and V by 0 bases; bases with no gene match: 6. This CDR3 spans 13 amino acids. Germline loops: CDR1 SGHDN, CDR2 FVKESK. CDR3 in amino acids: CASSQDWGRGAFF. The DNA of the CDR3 is TGTGCCAGCAGCCAAGATTGGGGCAGGGGGGCTTTCTTT. The entire variable domain, with the rest obtained from reference TRBV14 and TRBJ1-1, is as follows: EAGVTQFPSHSVIEKGQTVTLRCDPISGHDNLYWYRRVMGKEIKFLLHFVKESKQDESGMPNNRFLAERTGGTYSTLKVQPAELEDSGVYFCASSQDWGRGAFFGQGTRLTVV.

The chain recombines TRBV6-1 with TRBJ2-6; D not certain. This CDR3 has 15 residues. V was clipped by 3 bases and J by 3 bases, with 9 bases between them. CDR1 and CDR2 from the germline V gene are MNHNS and SASEGT. The DNA for the CDR3 is TGTGCCAGCAGTGACGGGTTTTTTGGGGCCAACGTCCTGACTTTC. Translation gives CASSDGFFGANVLTF.

This clone was observed once. The chain is built from TRBV3-1 (or the pseudogene TRBV3-2) and TRBJ1-4, with D perhaps TRBD1 (5 bases). Per germline, CDR1 LGHDT and CDR2 YNNKEL (reference sequence). V was clipped by 5 bases and J by 8 bases, with 18 bases between them. This CDR3 has 15 amino acids. The CDR3 sequence is CASSAVDSLREKLFF. The CDR3 DNA sequence: TGTGCCAGCAGCGCGGTTGACAGCTTACGAGAAAAACTGTTTTTT.

The chain joins TRBV19 to TRBJ2-5, with 9 bases that match TRBD1. The CDR3 is 15 amino acids. Germline CDR1 LNHDA, CDR2 SQIVND (reference sequence). Trimming removed 4 bases from V and 10 bases from J; junction bases left unmatched: 13. CDR3 bases: TGTGCCAGTAGTAGAACTGACCGGGACAGGGAAGGCCAGTACTTC. Residues: CASSRTDRDREGQYF. The variable domain in full, with the rest retrieved from reference TRBV19 and TRBJ2-5, is DGGITQSPKYLFRKEGQNVTLSCEQNLNHDAMYWYRQDPGQGLRLIYYSQIVNDFQKGDIAEGYSVSREKKESFPLTVTSAQKNPTAFYLCASSRTDRDREGQYFGPGTRLLVL.

The rearrangement links TRBV4-1 to TRBJ1-6; 10 nucleotides align to TRBD1. V dropped 5 bases and J dropped 9; count of bases not matched to a gene: 16. The CDR3 loop spans 18 amino acids. Germline CDR1 reads MGHRA; CDR2 reads YSYEKL. CDR3 DNA: TGCGCCAGCAGCACCCTAGTGGACAGGGGGAAGCTTAGTTCACCCCTCCACTTT. It specifies CASSTLVDRGKLSSPLHF.

This chain joins TRBV5-4 and TRBJ1-6, with 9 positions matching TRBD1. Germline CDR1 SGHNT, CDR2 YYREEE (reference sequence). Unmatched junction bases numbered 6, after V lost 4 bases and J lost 7 bases. This CDR3 has 15 amino acids. The CDR3, as DNA: TGTGCCAGCAGCCTTGGGGGGACAGGGAATTCACCCCTCCACTTT. As protein: CASSLGGTGNSPLHF.

The V and J genes are TRBV12-5 and TRBJ1-4; TRBD1 is a possible D gene (6 bases). V dropped 2 bases and J dropped 7 bases, with 17 bases sitting between them. The CDR3 is made up of 16 amino acids. Per germline, CDR1 LGHNT and CDR2 FRNRAP. The DNA for the CDR3 is TGTGCTAGTGGTTTGAGATCACAGGGAGGGCGTGAAAAACTGTTTTTT. This translates into CASGLRSQGGREKLFF.

The J gene is TRBJ2-1, the V gene TRBV7-7, with 12 bases fitting TRBD2. Germline loops: CDR1 SSHAT, CDR2 FNYEAQ (reference sequence). V lost 2 bases and J lost 6; bases outside the gene matches: 2. The CDR3 length is 15 residues. CDR3 sequence reads: CASSLRLAGANEQFF. In DNA, the CDR3 is TGTGCCAGCAGCTTAAGACTAGCGGGAGCCAATGAGCAGTTCTTC.

This chain uses TRBV6-1 with TRBJ1-5, with TRBD1 matching 7 bases. Germline CDR1 is MNHNS and CDR2 is SASEGT. The CDR3 has 13 residues. J gave up 14 bases and V 2 bases, and 9 bases lay outside the gene matches. The CDR3 sequence: CASSEYPSTGKHF. The DNA of the CDR3 is TGTGCCAGCAGTGAATACCCCTCGACAGGGAAGCATTTT.

This chain uses TRBV5-5 with TRBJ2-7; 10 bases line up with TRBD1. This CDR3 is 15 amino acids long. Germline V gene lookup returns CDR1 SGHKS and CDR2 YYEKEE (reference sequence). Trimming at V came to 2 bases and at J to 5 bases, leaving 7 bases not matched to a gene. Written as DNA, the CDR3 is TGTGCCAGCAGCTTCACCCGGGACAGGGGACACGAGCAGTACTTC. Its protein is CASSFTRDRGHEQYF.

The chain couples TRBV4-3 to TRBJ2-1; TRBD2 agrees at 9 bases. Germline CDR1 reads LGHNA; CDR2 reads YSLEER. The CDR3 has 16 amino acids. V shed 4 bases, J shed 5 bases, and the junction held 9 bases outside the gene matches. CDR3 loop: CASSRLGLAGDNEQFF. CDR3 nucleotide sequence: TGCGCCAGCAGCCGGCTAGGATTAGCGGGAGACAATGAGCAGTTCTTC.

The chain carries TRBV5-1 and TRBJ1-5; 10 bases are a match to TRBD1. Germline V CDR1 and CDR2: SGHRS, YFSETQ. With 2 bases clipped from V and 6 bases from J, the junction kept 5 bases outside the gene matches. This CDR3 is 15 amino acids long. The CDR3 region is CASSFRTGGSQPQHF. In DNA form, the CDR3 reads TGCGCCAGCAGCTTCCGGACAGGGGGAAGTCAGCCCCAGCATTTT.